The 28 T cell receptor beta chains below come from one sample, sequenced in a study of Graves' ophthalmopathy and Graves' hyperthyroidism. Amplified material comprised TCR beta CDR3 regions derived from RNA transcripts. First-round RT-PCR with HTBI primers preceded a second-round multiplex PCR. Each CDR3 protein gets one entry after TCRdb re-called the multiplex PCR reads with MiXCR. The sample holds 150,000 or so distinct CDR3 sequences, approximately 38% seen once. Sequences were obtained from peripheral blood. The receptors here all came from a middle-aged woman with Graves' ophthalmopathy.

This clonotype was counted many times. A much larger clonotype is one base distant, so this may be a read error. This chain connects TRBV12-3 or TRBV12-4 to TRBJ2-7; tentatively, D is TRBD1 (6 bases). Trimming stripped 8 bases from V and 3 bases from J, with 14 bases between. CDR3 length: 13 residues. The CDR3: CASGDIPIYEQYF. The CDR3 nucleotides read TGTGCCAGCGGGGACATACCTATCTACGAGCAGTACTTC.

This clonotype showed up many times. This may be a read error: a much more frequent sequence differs by one nucleotide. This chain links TRBV24-1 with TRBJ2-7; perhaps TRBD1 as D (5 bases). The CDR3 has 13 residues. With 4 bases removed from V and 6 bases from J, the gap between germline ends came to 12 bases. Germline V gene sequence: CDR1 KGHDR, CDR2 SFDVKD. DNA of the CDR3: TGTGCCACCAGTGAGGACAATAGCAGCGAGCAGTACTTC. Its protein product is CATSEDNSSEQYF.

As regards this clonotype: One end of the junction does not line up with germline, which may come from a read error. The chain's CDR3 is CASRLGTAASYEQYF. CDR3 nucleotides: TGTGCCAGCAGGTTAGGGACAGCCGCTTCCTACGAGCAGTACTTC. The V and J genes are TRBV12-3 or TRBV12-4 and TRBJ2-7; TRBD1 agrees at 7 bases. The CDR3 has 15 amino acids.

This clonotype has a handful of counts. The chain joins TRBV12-3 or TRBV12-4 to TRBJ2-7, with TRBD2 as a possible D gene (6 bases). Trimming took off 7 bases at V and 4 bases at J, with 20 bases between the two ends. The CDR3 covers 15 residues. In nucleotides, the CDR3 is TGTGCCAGCACTCTAGTAGGCCCGGGACTTTACGAGCAGTACTTC. This encodes CASTLVGPGLYEQYF.

The V call is TRBV6-2 or TRBV6-3, the J call TRBJ2-7; D gene unclear. Trimming shortened V by 2 bases and J by 2 bases, and 7 bases separated the two germline ends. CDR3 length equals 13 residues. In germline, CDR1 is MNHEY, CDR2 SVGEGT. In DNA form, the CDR3 reads TGTGCCAGCAGTTACCTCCCAACCTACGAGCAGTACTTC. Amino acid sequence: CASSYLPTYEQYF.

This clonotype was seen many times. This chain links TRBV3-1 with TRBJ2-7; D may be TRBD2 (5 bases). There are 16 residues in the CDR3. Per the germline V gene, CDR1 is LGHDT and CDR2 is YNNKEL (reference sequence). V was trimmed by 1 base and J by 0 bases, leaving 13 bases between them. This CDR3 reads CASSQGFFGDSYEQYF. The CDR3, as DNA: TGTGCCAGCAGCCAAGGGTTTTTCGGGGACTCCTACGAGCAGTACTTC.

Ten or more counts support this clonotype. This chain uses TRBV2 with TRBJ1-2; tentatively, D is TRBD1 (5 bases). The CDR3 sequence is 14 residues long. Germline CDR1 reads SNHLY; CDR2 reads FYNNEI. Trimming pared 0 bases from V and 7 bases from J, leaving 12 bases between. In DNA form, the CDR3 reads TGTGCCAGCAGTGAAGCGGGGACTGCCCGTGGCTACACCTTC. It specifies CASSEAGTARGYTF.

The chain has TRBV6-1 and TRBJ2-2; D remains ambiguous. V was cut by 6 bases and J by 5 bases, with 10 bases left in between. The CDR3 runs to 13 residues. Germline V lookup: CDR1 MNHNS, CDR2 SASEGT. The CDR3 bases are TGTGCCAGCAGATCCGACAAAACCGGGGAGCTGTTTTTT. Translation gives CASRSDKTGELFF.

The genes are TRBV4-1 and TRBJ1-5, with 8 nucleotides matching TRBD1. The CDR3 extends over 17 amino acids. J lost 1 base, V lost 6 bases, and 11 bases had no gene match. The germline V gene encodes CDR1 MGHRA and CDR2 YSYEKL. CDR3 DNA: TGCGCCAGCAGAGAAACCAGGACAGGGATCAGCAATCAGCCCCAGCATTTT. Translated: CASRETRTGISNQPQHF.

This clonotype was counted only a few times. The chain couples TRBV12-3 or TRBV12-4 to TRBJ1-2, with D unresolved. The CDR3 totals 12 residues. Between the trimmed V and J ends, which lost 3 bases and 8 bases, there was a span of 10 bases. The CDR3 sequence: CASSFQSGGYTF. As DNA, the CDR3 is TGTGCCAGCAGTTTCCAGTCCGGCGGCTACACCTTC.

This clonotype appeared many times. This chain uses TRBV10-3 with TRBJ2-7; D is perhaps TRBD1 (6 bases). Trimming shortened V by 0 bases and J by 0 bases, and 6 bases separated the two germline ends. This CDR3 contains 14 residues. Germline CDR1 is ENHRY and CDR2 is SYGVKD. The DNA for the CDR3 is TGTGCCATCAGTGAGTCACAGGGCTCCTACGAGCAGTACTTC. Translated, it gives CAISESQGSYEQYF.

This clonotype was counted many times. The CDR3 here is CSARPPGGGGYEQYF. CDR3 sequence (DNA): TGCAGTGCTAGGCCCCCGGGAGGGGGCGGCTACGAGCAGTACTTC. V is TRBV20-1 and J is TRBJ2-7; D perhaps matches TRBD2 (8 bases). The CDR3 totals 15 residues. The V end was cut by 3 bases, the J end by 3 bases, with 18 bases between. Germline-derived CDR1 and CDR2 are DFQATT and SNEGSKA (reference sequence).

This clonotype was observed many times. The chain links TRBV6-5 to TRBJ2-5, with a tentative D call TRBD2 (5 bases). Trimming left V 4 bases short and J 5 bases short, with 20 bases between. The CDR3 length is 16 residues. Germline V gives CDR1 MNHEY, CDR2 SVGAGI. CDR3 in amino acids: CASSSPGSSLRETQYF. CDR3 in DNA: TGTGCCAGCAGTTCCCCCGGCTCTAGCCTCCGGGAGACCCAGTACTTC.

The chain has TRBV6-2 or TRBV6-3 and TRBJ1-1; possible D gene TRBD1, 5 bases. The CDR3 extends over 12 amino acids. Trimming took 2 bases from V and 11 from J, leaving 12 bases between them. The germline CDR1 and CDR2 sequences are MNHEY and SVGEGT. CDR3: CASSYPLRGAFF. Written as DNA, the CDR3 is TGTGCCAGCAGTTACCCTCTCCGGGGGGCTTTCTTT.

This clonotype was recorded at least ten times. This could be a read error, since a much larger clone is one nucleotide away. The chain is built from TRBV6-2 or TRBV6-3 and TRBJ2-5; the D is unclear. Germline V gene sequence: CDR1 MNHEY, CDR2 SVGEGT. This CDR3 is 11 amino acids long. V was clipped by 2 bases and J by 5 bases, with 3 bases between them. CDR3 DNA sequence: TGTGCCAGCAGTTACACGGAGACCCAGTACTTC. Translation: CASSYTETQYF.

In its sample, this clonotype was seen many times. The chain recombines TRBV24-1 with TRBJ1-3, with 7 positions matching TRBD1. The CDR3 covers 16 residues. Trimming at V came to 9 bases and at J to 0 bases, leaving 10 bases not matched to a gene. Germline V gene data show CDR1 as KGHDR and CDR2 as SFDVKD. The DNA for the CDR3 is TGTGCCACCGCACCGGGACAGCCGAACTCTGGAAACACCATATATTTT. This translates into CATAPGQPNSGNTIYF.

This clonotype was seen repeatedly, ten times or more. The chain has TRBV28 and TRBJ2-4; TRBD1 matches at 7 bases. CDR1 MDHEN and CDR2 SYDVKM come from the germline V gene. The ends lost 5 bases at V and 0 bases at J; junction bases unmatched: 7. This CDR3 has 16 residues. The CDR3 DNA sequence: TGTGCCAGCAGTCAACGGGGACAGCTAGCCAAAAACATTCAGTACTTC. Translation gives CASSQRGQLAKNIQYF.

This clonotype occurred many times. The rearrangement uses TRBV20-1 and TRBJ2-7; D uncertain. Germline V gene sequence: CDR1 DFQATT, CDR2 SNEGSKA (reference sequence). V gave up 3 bases and J gave up 0 bases, with 12 bases separating them. This CDR3 has 14 residues. CDR3 coding DNA: TGCAGTGCTAGCAGGCCAGACGACTCCTACGAGCAGTACTTC. Protein product: CSASRPDDSYEQYF.

This clonotype showed up many times. The chain recombines TRBV7-2 with TRBJ2-5, with a weak D call TRBD2 (6 bases). V was pared by 6 bases and J by 5 bases, with 7 bases between. Germline-derived CDR1 and CDR2 are SGHTA and FQGNSA. This CDR3 has 11 amino acids. The CDR3 nucleotides read TGTGCCAGCAGACGGGGGGAGACCCAGTACTTC. Residues: CASRRGETQYF.

There are many counts of this clonotype. V gene TRBV7-6 combines with J gene TRBJ1-2; 7 nucleotides match TRBD1. V lost 1 base and J lost 2; bases outside the gene matches: 4. The CDR3 covers 15 residues. Looked up from germline, CDR1 is SGHVS and CDR2 is FNYEAQ. In DNA, the CDR3 is TGTGCCAGCAGCTTAGGGGACAGCGGAAACTATGGCTACACCTTC. It encodes CASSLGDSGNYGYTF.

The chain employs TRBV7-2 and TRBJ2-7; 9 nucleotides line up with TRBD2. Germline assignment: CDR1 SGHTA and CDR2 FQGNSA. Trimming at V came to 5 bases and at J to 2 bases, leaving 7 bases not matched to a gene. This CDR3 is 15 amino acids long. CDR3 amino acids: CASSPGLATTYEQYF. The DNA of the CDR3 is TGTGCCAGCAGCCCCGGACTAGCGACTACCTACGAGCAGTACTTC.

This clonotype was detected ten times or more. This sequence joins TRBV11-2 and TRBJ1-1; D unresolved. Germline V CDR1 and CDR2: SGHAT, FQNNGV. CDR3 size: 14 residues. V lost 1 base to trimming and J lost 2 bases, with 8 bases between them. As DNA, the CDR3 is TGTGCCAGCAGCTTAGGAGGCGGCAACACTGAAGCTTTCTTT. This translates into CASSLGGGNTEAFF.

This chain uses TRBV7-6 with TRBJ2-7; maybe TRBD1 (6 bases). V lost 5 bases and J lost 7, with 18 bases in between. The CDR3 is made up of 14 amino acids. Germline V gives CDR1 SGHVS, CDR2 FNYEAQ. In DNA, the CDR3 is TGTGCCAGCAGCACCTCCGGGACACCCCTGGAGCAGTACTTC. It is translated as CASSTSGTPLEQYF.

This clonotype came up many times. This chain uses TRBV30 with TRBJ1-6, with D perhaps TRBD1 (6 bases). The CDR3 covers 12 residues. Per the germline V gene, CDR1 is GTSNPN and CDR2 is SVGIG (reference sequence). The CDR3 nucleotides are TGTGCTCACTCGGGGGGCGATTCACCCCTCCACTTT. Protein: CAHSGGDSPLHF.

At least ten counts were recorded for this clonotype. The chain carries TRBV7-9 and TRBJ2-7; the D gene is possibly TRBD2 (6 bases). CDR3 length equals 15 residues. Germline CDR1 reads SEHNR; CDR2 reads FQNEAQ (reference sequence). The ends were cut back, 5 bases at V and 3 bases at J, with 17 bases in the middle. Written as DNA, the CDR3 is TGTGCCAGCAGCCTTAGCCGGGAGCCCGTCTACGAGCAGTACTTC. This gives the protein CASSLSREPVYEQYF.

V is TRBV2 and J is TRBJ1-1; 10 positions agree with TRBD1. The V and J ends lost 5 bases and 2 bases, in that order; junction bases with no gene match: 5. The length of the CDR3 is 15 residues. Per germline, CDR1 SNHLY and CDR2 FYNNEI. CDR3 nucleotides: TGTGCCAGCAGTTTGGGGGACAGGGGCAACACTGAAGCTTTCTTT. Translated: CASSLGDRGNTEAFF.

This clonotype was seen ten or more times. The chain combines TRBV30 with TRBJ2-5, with 10 bases aligning to TRBD1. The CDR3 is 15 amino acids. From germline, CDR1 is GTSNPN and CDR2 SVGIG (reference sequence). J gave up 4 bases and V 1 base, and 6 bases lay outside the gene matches. The CDR3 DNA follows: TGTGCCTGGAGTGATGACAGGGGGCGAAGAGAGACCCAGTACTTC. It specifies CAWSDDRGRRETQYF.

This clonotype was counted at least ten times. This chain connects TRBV28 to TRBJ2-4, with 9 bases aligning to TRBD1. J lost 6 bases, V lost 4 bases, and 7 bases had no gene match. The CDR3 runs 15 residues. CDR1 is MDHEN and CDR2 is SYDVKM in the germline V gene. The CDR3 loop reads CASSYTGGLGNIQYF. The CDR3 DNA follows: TGTGCCAGCAGTTACACAGGGGGCTTAGGAAACATTCAGTACTTC.